The rows below give T cell receptor beta chains drawn from one sample of a study of cytomegalovirus exposure and HLA in healthy donors. Method: immunoSEQ multiplex PCR; TCRdb's copy keeps in-frame clones and lacks some. The repertoire holds about 170,000 clones, with 75% to 90% as singletons. The sequenced material came from PBMCs. All receptors derive from a male donor in good health and CMV-seronegative. Each CDR3 is given with its conserved first and last residue.

V gene: TRBV15; J gene: TRBJ1-1; CDR3 protein: CATSRVDRNTEAFF
V gene: TRBV10-3; J gene: TRBJ1-4; CDR3 protein: CAISEIGRGNEKLFF
V gene: TRBV7-2; J gene: TRBJ1-5; CDR3 protein: CASSLGQANQPQHF
V gene: TRBV18; J gene: TRBJ1-5; CDR3 protein: CASSQGNQPQHF
V gene: TRBV25-1; J gene: TRBJ2-2; CDR3 protein: CASSPRSVGGTGELFF
V gene: TRBV6-5; J gene: TRBJ2-7; CDR3 protein: CASSRDRGRHEQYF
V gene: TRBV9; J gene: TRBJ1-3; CDR3 protein: CASSPREGAGNTIYF
V gene: TRBV9; J gene: TRBJ1-1; CDR3 protein: CASSLRDRVTEAFF
V gene: TRBV29-1; J gene: TRBJ2-1; CDR3 protein: CSVEGQGYSYNEQFF
V gene: TRBV7-6; J gene: TRBJ2-7; CDR3 protein: CASSFGTGVEQYF
V gene: TRBV21-1; J gene: TRBJ1-4; CDR3 protein: CASNSKSGGSIQRSSEKLFF
V gene: TRBV4-3; J gene: TRBJ1-6; CDR3 protein: CASSQDLDSRSSPLHF
V gene: TRBV28; J gene: TRBJ2-7; CDR3 protein: CASSPAGGDEQYF
V gene: TRBV30; J gene: TRBJ1-5; CDR3 protein: CAWSVHPGGPVGNQPQHF
V gene: TRBV11-2; J gene: TRBJ2-2; CDR3 protein: CASRLGLSGTTGELFF
V gene: TRBV6-5; J gene: TRBJ1-6; CDR3 protein: CASSYSNGGLRSPLHF
V gene: TRBV11-2; J gene: TRBJ2-2; CDR3 protein: CASSLDRDTGELFF
V gene: TRBV6-1; J gene: TRBJ1-2; CDR3 protein: CASSSRGQGYGYTF
V gene: TRBV14; J gene: TRBJ1-3; CDR3 protein: CASSPRAGNTIYF
V gene: TRBV11-2; J gene: TRBJ1-3; CDR3 protein: CASSFSGTQGSGNTIYF
V gene: TRBV4-1; J gene: TRBJ2-5; CDR3 protein: CASSQVPGEETQYF
V gene: TRBV18; J gene: TRBJ1-2; CDR3 protein: CASSPNLGQGASGYTF
V gene: TRBV5-6; J gene: TRBJ2-4; CDR3 protein: CASSPSLGQGAVNIQYF
V gene: TRBV7-8; J gene: TRBJ2-5; CDR3 protein: CASSLSSRGQETQYF
V gene: TRBV4-1; J gene: TRBJ1-2; CDR3 protein: CASSQGQGANYGYTF
V gene: TRBV15; J gene: TRBJ2-7; CDR3 protein: CATSSHDSSYEQYF